This T cell receptor (beta chain) originates from a study of metastatic and nonmetastatic thyroid tumors (dated by TCRdb to the early 2020s). Looking at the study overall: For patients with malignant and with benign thyroid disease, the researchers compared repertoires between peripheral blood samples and tumor or nodule tissue samples.

Library construction relied on PCR. This sample was sequenced with an Illumina HiSeq 4000. The TCR beta-chain CDR3 region of each patient was profiled by high-throughput sequencing. Under the source paper's analysis protocol: A classifier to discriminate distant-metastatic papillary thyroid cancer patients was built from CDR3 differences across clinicopathological groups. Repertoire diversity was assessed with the Shannon index, and tumor-blood repertoire similarity with the Morisita-Horn index. Through fastp at Q25 and MiXCR, TCRdb rebuilt clones from the public reads, retaining in-frame beta chains. TCRdb assigned the V and J calls; the authors' analysis was not used. Recorded for this sample are more than 40,000 clones; roughly 4% of them occurred a single time. Over 8% of the sample rests with the top ten. No treatment had been received by any patient before thyroid surgery. Using T-cell receptor beta sequencing, the study looked back at clinical samples from patients collected from the early 2010s to the late 2010s.

Here is what the overall study found, with its caveats: In both blood and tumor samples, malignant tumors were reported to have significantly higher TCR beta diversity than benign nodules.

This clone was counted ten times or more. Its target antigen remains unknown. Base qualities are not at hand, and no much larger clone is one base apart. The V end gives up 1 base and the J end 6 bases, leaving 20 bases in the junction not matched to a gene. The CDR3 contains 19 residues, cysteine and phenylalanine counted. Of all the DNA, just the CDR3 is kept, 57 bases in frame from base 1. Taken from the germline V gene (reference sequence), the CDR1 and CDR2 loops are DFQATT and SNEGSKA. The sequence links TRBV20-1 to TRBJ2-3, with 9 central nucleotides matching TRBD2. The material sequenced was blood. The sequence was obtained from a female donor with papillary thyroid cancer or a benign thyroid nodule (not recorded which). Some clones in this sample may be carry-over from other donors' samples. The nucleotide sequence reads as follows: TGCAGTGCTAGAGGCCCCCCTTTACCGATACTAGCGGGTACGGATACGCAGTATTTT. The encoded protein is CSARGPPLPILAGTDTQYF.